One and the same sample provided the 16 T cell receptor beta chains below, sequenced in a study of T cells in Graves' hyperthyroidism and ophthalmopathy. RNA transcripts served as the template for amplifying TCR beta CDR3 regions. The study used the HTBI primer set for a first-round RT-PCR of the TCR CDR3. TCRdb itself ran the multiplex PCR reads through MiXCR, one entry per CDR3 protein. The profile shows 250,000 to 300,000 distinct CDR3 sequences, about 17% of them singletons. The specimen sequenced was blood. These receptors were taken from a woman aged 55-75 years with Graves' ophthalmopathy.

This clonotype was seen at least ten times. This chain uses TRBV5-1 with TRBJ1-1; D not certain. Germline values: CDR1 SGHRS, CDR2 YFSETQ. This CDR3 region has 16 residues. Trimming removed 0 bases at V and 0 bases at J, with 12 bases between. The CDR3 region is CASSLAGGGMNTEAFF. DNA of the CDR3: TGCGCCAGCAGCTTGGCCGGTGGAGGGATGAACACTGAAGCTTTCTTT.

The gene calls are TRBV7-2 and TRBJ2-7, with D possibly called TRBD1 or TRBD2 (5 bases each). CDR1 and CDR2 (germline): SGHTA, FQGNSA. The CDR3 extends over 15 amino acids. Trimming stripped 5 bases from V and 0 bases from J, with 14 bases between. Written as DNA, the CDR3 is TGTGCCAGCAGCCCCTTTAAGGGGAGCTCCTACGAGCAGTACTTC. This gives the protein CASSPFKGSSYEQYF. The full variable domain, its missing parts supplied by reference TRBV7-2 and TRBJ2-7, is GAGVSQSPSNKVTEKGKDVELRCDPISGHTALYWYRQSLGQGLEFLIYFQGNSAPDKSGLPSDRFSAERTGGSVSTLTIQRTQQEDSAVYLCASSPFKGSSYEQYFGPGTRLTVT.

This clonotype appeared many times. The chain recombines TRBV6-2 or TRBV6-3 with TRBJ2-3; perhaps TRBD1 as D (5 bases). CDR3 length equals 14 residues. V was pared by 2 bases and J by 6 bases, with 12 bases between. The germline gives CDR1 MNHEY, CDR2 SVGEGT. CDR3 coding DNA: TGTGCCAGCAGTTACGTCCAGGGCGGCGATACGCAGTATTTT. This sequence encodes CASSYVQGGDTQYF.

This clonotype was counted ten times or more. This chain connects TRBV28 to TRBJ1-2; a possible D gene is TRBD1 (5 bases). CDR1 and CDR2 from the germline V gene are MDHEN and SYDVKM. This CDR3 contains 14 residues. The V end was cut by 3 bases, the J end by 2 bases, with 10 bases between. Written as DNA, the CDR3 is TGTGCCAGCAGTTTCGAAGACAGAAACTATGGCTACACCTTC. It is translated as CASSFEDRNYGYTF.

The gene calls are TRBV11-2 and TRBJ2-2; D is perhaps TRBD1 (7 bases). Trimming took off 3 bases at V and 1 base at J, with 9 bases between the two ends. The CDR3 is 15 amino acids. Germline V CDR1 and CDR2: SGHAT, FQNNGV. The CDR3 region is CASSFQGGNTGELFF. Here the CDR3 DNA reads TGTGCCAGCAGCTTTCAGGGGGGGAACACCGGGGAGCTGTTTTTT.

The sample holds a few counts of this clonotype. The CDR3 region is CASSPRGFSEKLFF. CDR3 sequence (DNA): TGTGCCAGCAGTCCCAGGGGGTTTAGTGAAAAACTGTTTTTT. The chain joins TRBV28 to TRBJ1-4; TRBD1 agrees at 7 bases. There are 14 residues in the CDR3. J gave up 7 bases and V 5 bases, and 7 bases lay outside the gene matches. Germline V gene sequence: CDR1 MDHEN, CDR2 SYDVKM.

V and J are TRBV7-9 and TRBJ2-3; D gene uncertain. Germline V lookup: CDR1 SEHNR, CDR2 FQNEAQ (reference sequence). V shed 0 bases and J shed 4 bases, with 11 bases lying between them. The CDR3 is made up of 15 amino acids. The CDR3, as DNA: TGTGCCAGCAGCTTAGCAATCAGGCCCCCAGATACGCAGTATTTT. Translated, it gives CASSLAIRPPDTQYF.

The genes are TRBV5-6 and TRBJ2-2, with 8 bases lining up with TRBD1. V was pared by 0 bases and J by 6 bases, with 7 bases of the junction left unmatched. CDR1 and CDR2 (germline): SGHDT, YYEEEE. The CDR3 sequence is 16 residues long. The chain's CDR3 is CASSLADRGGPGELFF. CDR3 DNA: TGTGCCAGCAGCTTGGCCGACAGGGGTGGACCCGGGGAGCTGTTTTTT.

The genes are TRBV15 and TRBJ2-1; D is possibly TRBD2 (7 bases). Deletions cut 6 bases from V and 4 bases from J, with 13 bases between. Germline-derived CDR1 and CDR2 are LNHNV and YYDKDF (reference sequence). The CDR3 consists of 14 residues. For the CDR3, the DNA is TGTGCCACCAGTCGGGGGGCCATATACAATGAGCAGTTCTTC. It translates to CATSRGAIYNEQFF. Drawing the rest from reference TRBV15 and TRBJ2-1, the complete variable domain is DAMVIQNPRYQVTQFGKPVTLSCSQTLNHNVMYWYQQKSSQAPKLLFHYYDKDFNNEADTPDNFQSRRPNTSFCFLDIRSPGLGDTAMYLCATSRGAIYNEQFFGPGTRLTVL.

V is TRBV9 and J is TRBJ1-1; 9 nucleotides align to TRBD1. V lost 4 bases, J lost 1 base, and 5 bases stayed unmatched. This CDR3 has 15 amino acids. CDR1 is SGDLS and CDR2 is YYNGEE in the germline V gene. DNA of the CDR3: TGTGCCAGCAGCTCACAGGGGGCGCGGAACACTGAAGCTTTCTTT. This translates into CASSSQGARNTEAFF.

At least ten counts were recorded for this clonotype. V and J are TRBV5-1 and TRBJ2-2; 11 nucleotides align to TRBD2. The germline CDR1 and CDR2 sequences are SGHRS and YFSETQ. The CDR3 length is 16 residues. V gave up 2 bases and J gave up 7 bases; unmatched junction bases: 7. CDR3 DNA sequence: TGCGCCAGCAGCTTCCCGCTAGCGGGAGGCGTCGGGGAGCTGTTTTTT. Protein: CASSFPLAGGVGELFF.

A word on this clonotype: A much larger clone differs from this one at a single base, so this may be a read error. The rearrangement uses TRBV6-1 and TRBJ1-1, with D maybe TRBD1 (5 bases). V lost 7 bases and J 1 base, leaving 13 bases between the germline ends. CDR3 size: 14 residues. The V gene's germline CDR1 is MNHNS and CDR2 SASEGT. The CDR3 region is CASTERGKNTEAFF. DNA for the CDR3: TGTGCCAGCACAGAACGGGGGAAGAACACTGAAGCTTTCTTT.

The sample holds many counts of this clonotype. J is TRBJ1-2 and V is TRBV29-1, with TRBD1 identical over 8 bases. Germline V gives CDR1 SQVTM, CDR2 ANQGSEA. The junction had 2 bases not matched to a gene; V was cut back by 0 bases and J by 8 bases. This CDR3 comprises 12 residues. Here the CDR3 reads CSVEDRGRGYTF. In DNA form, the CDR3 reads TGCAGCGTTGAAGACAGGGGGCGAGGCTACACCTTC.

Many counts were recorded for this clonotype. This chain uses TRBV4-1 with TRBJ2-7; 7 bases are shared with TRBD2. Germline loops: CDR1 MGHRA, CDR2 YSYEKL. The CDR3 spans 16 residues. J gave up 2 bases and V 3 bases, and 10 bases lay outside the gene matches. The CDR3 DNA sequence: TGCGCCAGCAGCCACCGGCCCATCCGGGGGGCCTACGAGCAGTACTTC. This encodes CASSHRPIRGAYEQYF.

This clonotype turned up a few times. This chain joins TRBV4-3 and TRBJ1-1; D gene ambiguous. The CDR3 spans 15 residues. Germline V CDR1 and CDR2: LGHNA, YSLEER. V was clipped by 0 bases and J by 1 base, with 9 bases between them. CDR3 coding DNA: TGCGCCAGCAGCCAAGACGGTCAGCGGAACACTGAAGCTTTCTTT. This encodes CASSQDGQRNTEAFF.

This clonotype has more than one count but fewer than ten. This sequence joins TRBV10-3 and TRBJ2-7; the D gene is possibly TRBD2 (6 bases). Germline V gene lookup returns CDR1 ENHRY and CDR2 SYGVKD. This CDR3 spans 11 amino acids. Trimming left V 8 bases short and J 5 bases short, with 10 bases between. CDR3 amino acids: CAISGDHEQYF. Written as DNA, the CDR3 is TGTGCCATCTCGGGGGACCACGAGCAGTACTTC.